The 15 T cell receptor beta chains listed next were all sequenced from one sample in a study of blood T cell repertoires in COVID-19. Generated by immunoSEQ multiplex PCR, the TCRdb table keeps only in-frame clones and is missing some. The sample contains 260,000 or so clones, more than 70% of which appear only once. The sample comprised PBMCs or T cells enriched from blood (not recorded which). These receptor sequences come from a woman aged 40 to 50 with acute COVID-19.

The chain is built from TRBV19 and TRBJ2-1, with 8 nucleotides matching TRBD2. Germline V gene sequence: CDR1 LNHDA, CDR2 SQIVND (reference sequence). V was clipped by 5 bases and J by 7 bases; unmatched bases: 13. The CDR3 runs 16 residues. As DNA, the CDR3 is TGTGCCAGTAGTTCAGGTAGCGGGACGCTGGGTAATGAGCAGTTCTTC. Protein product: CASSSGSGTLGNEQFF.

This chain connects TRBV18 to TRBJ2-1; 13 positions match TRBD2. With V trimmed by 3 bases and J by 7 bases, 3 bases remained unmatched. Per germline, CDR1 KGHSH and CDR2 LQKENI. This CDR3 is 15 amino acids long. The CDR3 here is CASSPWTSGRNEQFF. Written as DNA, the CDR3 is TGTGCCAGCTCACCTTGGACTAGCGGGAGAAATGAGCAGTTCTTC.

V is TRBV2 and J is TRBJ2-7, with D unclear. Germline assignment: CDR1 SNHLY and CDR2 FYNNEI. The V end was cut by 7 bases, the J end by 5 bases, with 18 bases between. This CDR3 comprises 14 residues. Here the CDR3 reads CASKVSSDQDEQYV. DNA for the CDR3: TGTGCCAGCAAGGTGTCGAGCGATCAAGACGAGCAGTACGTC.

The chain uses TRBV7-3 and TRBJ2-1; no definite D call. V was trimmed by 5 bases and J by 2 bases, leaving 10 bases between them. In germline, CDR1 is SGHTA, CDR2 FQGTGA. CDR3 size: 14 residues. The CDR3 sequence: CASSASGAYNEQFF. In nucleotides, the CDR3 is TGTGCCAGCAGCGCTAGTGGAGCCTACAATGAGCAGTTCTTC. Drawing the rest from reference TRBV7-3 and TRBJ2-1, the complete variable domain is GAGVSQTPSNKVTEKGKYVELRCDPISGHTALYWYRQSLGQGPEFLIYFQGTGAADDSGLPNDRFFAVRPEGSVSTLKIQRTERGDSAVYLCASSASGAYNEQFFGPGTRLTVL.

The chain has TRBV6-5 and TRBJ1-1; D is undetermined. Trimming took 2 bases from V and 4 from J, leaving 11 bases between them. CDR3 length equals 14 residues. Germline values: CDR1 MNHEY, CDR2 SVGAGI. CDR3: CASSYGWGGTEAFF. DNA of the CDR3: TGTGCCAGCAGTTACGGTTGGGGAGGCACTGAAGCTTTCTTT.

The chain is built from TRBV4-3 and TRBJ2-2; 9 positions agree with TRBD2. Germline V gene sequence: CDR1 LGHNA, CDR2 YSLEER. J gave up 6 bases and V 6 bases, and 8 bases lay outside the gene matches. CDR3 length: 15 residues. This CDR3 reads CASRPGLASPGELFF. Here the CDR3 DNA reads TGCGCCAGCAGACCGGGACTAGCATCTCCCGGGGAGCTGTTTTTT.

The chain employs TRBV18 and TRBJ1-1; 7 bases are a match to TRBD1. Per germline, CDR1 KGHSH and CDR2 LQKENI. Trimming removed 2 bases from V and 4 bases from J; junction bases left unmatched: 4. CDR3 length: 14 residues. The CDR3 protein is CASSPRGLGTEAFF. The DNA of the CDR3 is TGTGCCAGCTCACCAAGGGGGCTAGGCACTGAAGCTTTCTTT.

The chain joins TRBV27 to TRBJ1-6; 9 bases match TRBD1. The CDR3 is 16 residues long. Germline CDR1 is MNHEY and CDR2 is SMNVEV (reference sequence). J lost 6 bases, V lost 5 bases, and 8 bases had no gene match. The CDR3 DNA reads TGTGCCAGCAGTAGCGACAGGGGGTTTTTTAATTCACCCCTCCACTTT. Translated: CASSSDRGFFNSPLHF.

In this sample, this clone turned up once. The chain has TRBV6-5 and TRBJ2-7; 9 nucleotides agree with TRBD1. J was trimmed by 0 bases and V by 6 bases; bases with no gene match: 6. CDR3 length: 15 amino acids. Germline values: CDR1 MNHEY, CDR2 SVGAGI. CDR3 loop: CASSRTGVGSYEQYF. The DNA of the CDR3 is TGTGCCAGCAGCCGGACAGGGGTGGGCTCCTACGAGCAGTACTTC.

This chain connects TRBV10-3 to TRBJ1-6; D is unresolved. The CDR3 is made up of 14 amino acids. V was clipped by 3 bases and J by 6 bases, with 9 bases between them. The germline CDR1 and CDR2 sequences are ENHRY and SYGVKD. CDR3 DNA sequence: TGTGCCATCAGTGACAGTCCCTTTAATTCACCCCTCCACTTT. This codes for CAISDSPFNSPLHF.

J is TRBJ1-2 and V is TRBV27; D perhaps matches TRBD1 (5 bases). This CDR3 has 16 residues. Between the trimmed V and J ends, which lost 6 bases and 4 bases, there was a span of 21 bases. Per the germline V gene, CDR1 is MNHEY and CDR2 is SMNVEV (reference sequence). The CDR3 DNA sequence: TGTGCCAGCAGCTCAATGGGTCGGGGGACTCTCTATGGCTACACCTTC. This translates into CASSSMGRGTLYGYTF.

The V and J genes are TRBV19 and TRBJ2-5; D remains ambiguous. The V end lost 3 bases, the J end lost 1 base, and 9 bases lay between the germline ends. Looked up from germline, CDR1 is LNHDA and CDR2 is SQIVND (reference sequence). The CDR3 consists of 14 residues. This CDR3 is CASSISAVQETQYF. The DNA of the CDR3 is TGTGCCAGTAGTATCTCGGCGGTCCAAGAGACCCAGTACTTC.

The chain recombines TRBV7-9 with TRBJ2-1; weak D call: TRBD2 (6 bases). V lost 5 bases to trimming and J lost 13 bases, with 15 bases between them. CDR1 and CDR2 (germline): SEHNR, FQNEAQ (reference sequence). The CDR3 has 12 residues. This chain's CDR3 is CASSNSGKPQFF. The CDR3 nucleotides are TGTGCCAGCAGCAATAGCGGAAAACCACAGTTCTTC.

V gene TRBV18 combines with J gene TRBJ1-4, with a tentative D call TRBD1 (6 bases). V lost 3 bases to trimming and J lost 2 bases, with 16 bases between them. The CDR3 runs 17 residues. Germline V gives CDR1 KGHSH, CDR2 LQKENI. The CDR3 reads CASSPQGGSATNEKLFF. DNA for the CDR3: TGTGCCAGCTCACCTCAAGGGGGTAGTGCGACTAATGAAAAACTGTTTTTT.

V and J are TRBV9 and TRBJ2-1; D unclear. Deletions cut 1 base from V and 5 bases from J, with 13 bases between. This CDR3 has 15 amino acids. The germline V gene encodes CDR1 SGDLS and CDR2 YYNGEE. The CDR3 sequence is CASSVMSRSHNEQFF. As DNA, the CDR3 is TGTGCCAGCAGCGTAATGTCACGTAGCCACAATGAGCAGTTCTTC.